One sample yielded the 28 T cell receptor beta chains listed below, sequenced in a study of blood T cell repertoires in COVID-19. The table came from immunoSEQ multiplex PCR; TCRdb's copy has only in-frame clones and leaves some out. The sample includes roughly 120,000 clones, 70% to 80% of them seen just once. Sequencing was carried out using peripheral blood. These receptors were collected from a human donor in a cohort sampled during active COVID-19.

This chain uses TRBV7-9 with TRBJ2-2; the D gene is possibly TRBD2 (6 bases). Germline V CDR1 and CDR2: SEHNR, FQNEAQ (reference sequence). This CDR3 is 16 amino acids long. Between the trimmed V and J ends, which lost 4 bases and 0 bases, there was a span of 12 bases. The CDR3 sequence is CASSSPAGANTGELFF. In nucleotides, the CDR3 is TGTGCCAGCAGCTCCCCAGCGGGCGCGAACACCGGGGAGCTGTTTTTT.

This clone was seen a handful of times. This chain connects TRBV7-9 to TRBJ2-7, with 8 positions matching TRBD1. This CDR3 has 14 residues. Germline CDR1 reads SEHNR; CDR2 reads FQNEAQ (reference sequence). The trim removed 6 bases at V and 4 bases at J, leaving 8 bases unmatched. The CDR3 nucleotides read TGTGCCAGCAGATCTGGACAGGGCCCATACGAGCAGTACTTC. Residues: CASRSGQGPYEQYF.

This chain uses TRBV6-5 with TRBJ1-2; D may be TRBD1 (6 bases). There are 16 residues in the CDR3. Germline CDR1 reads MNHEY; CDR2 reads SVGAGI. The ends were cut back, 3 bases at V and 5 bases at J, with 19 bases in the middle. CDR3 loop: CASSYGTFTSVYGYTF. In nucleotides, the CDR3 is TGTGCCAGCAGTTATGGGACATTTACCTCGGTATATGGCTACACCTTC.

V is TRBV29-1 and J is TRBJ2-5; 10 nucleotides align to TRBD2. The CDR3 is 14 amino acids. CDR1 SQVTM and CDR2 ANQGSEA come from the germline V gene. With 1 base clipped from V and 7 bases from J, the junction kept 6 bases outside the gene matches. The CDR3 sequence is CSVEGLAGDVTQYF. The CDR3 nucleotides read TGCAGCGTTGAAGGCCTAGCGGGAGACGTGACCCAGTACTTC.

The chain joins TRBV12-5 to TRBJ1-5; 8 bases line up with TRBD1. Germline V gives CDR1 LGHNT, CDR2 FRNRAP. After removal of 4 bases from V and 4 bases from J, the junction contained 6 bases not matched to a gene. This CDR3 contains 15 residues. CDR3 sequence reads: CASGSGQGGNQPQHF. The CDR3 nucleotides are TGTGCTAGTGGTTCCGGACAGGGAGGTAATCAGCCCCAGCATTTT.

The chain joins TRBV2 to TRBJ1-4; TRBD1 aligns across 8 bases. The V segment lost 4 bases and the J segment 7 bases; nucleotides outside the gene matches: 5. Per the germline V gene, CDR1 is SNHLY and CDR2 is FYNNEI. The CDR3 is made up of 14 amino acids. This CDR3 reads CASSVGQGAEKLFF. CDR3 coding DNA: TGTGCCAGCAGTGTGGGGCAGGGGGCTGAAAAACTGTTTTTT.

V usage is TRBV5-1 and J usage is TRBJ1-5; D gene uncertain. The germline CDR1 and CDR2 sequences are SGHRS and YFSETQ. The V end lost 4 bases, the J end lost 1 base, and 12 bases lay between the germline ends. This CDR3 comprises 15 residues. The CDR3: CASSPWGDSNQPQHF. CDR3 DNA: TGCGCCAGCAGCCCCTGGGGAGACAGCAATCAGCCCCAGCATTTT.

This chain joins TRBV6-5 and TRBJ1-1, with D hard to call. Between the trimmed V and J ends, which lost 6 bases and 1 base, there was a span of 6 bases. Per germline, CDR1 MNHEY and CDR2 SVGAGI. CDR3 length: 12 amino acids. CDR3 in DNA: TGTGCCAGCAGACTCGAGAACACTGAAGCTTTCTTT. Amino acids: CASRLENTEAFF.

The sample holds a few counts of this clone. The V and J genes are TRBV29-1 and TRBJ2-7; 10 bases line up with TRBD1. Trimming removed 6 bases from V and 3 bases from J; junction bases left unmatched: 5. The V gene's germline CDR1 is SQVTM and CDR2 ANQGSEA. The CDR3 covers 13 residues. CDR3 residues: CSVPGTGDYEQYF. CDR3 coding DNA: TGCAGCGTCCCCGGGACAGGGGACTACGAGCAGTACTTC.

The chain uses TRBV14 and TRBJ2-7; no firm D call. The V and J ends lost 0 bases and 3 bases respectively, with 12 bases between them. Looked up from germline, CDR1 is SGHDN and CDR2 is FVKESK. This CDR3 comprises 15 residues. CDR3: CASSQDLESGYEQYF. The CDR3 nucleotides read TGTGCCAGCAGCCAAGATTTAGAATCGGGCTACGAGCAGTACTTC.

The chain links TRBV27 to TRBJ1-1; TRBD1 aligns across 7 bases. The CDR3 covers 15 residues. The V gene end was trimmed by 5 bases and the J gene end by 2 bases; junction bases not matched to a gene: 8. CDR1 and CDR2 (germline): MNHEY, SMNVEV (reference sequence). Here the CDR3 DNA reads TGTGCCAGCAGTCCTCGACAGGGCCGCAACACTGAAGCTTTCTTT. Residues: CASSPRQGRNTEAFF.

This clone appeared once. This chain connects TRBV7-6 to TRBJ1-2; 7 bases are a match to TRBD1. The V gene's germline CDR1 is SGHVS and CDR2 FNYEAQ. This CDR3 has 13 residues. Trimming took 5 bases from V and 8 from J; bases not matched to a gene: 8. The CDR3 DNA reads TGTGCCAGCAGCCAAGGACAGGAAGGAGGCTACACCTTC. Amino acids: CASSQGQEGGYTF.

This chain joins TRBV4-1 and TRBJ2-4; TRBD2 matches at 14 bases. The junction had 13 bases not matched to a gene; V was cut back by 1 base and J by 2 bases. Germline assignment: CDR1 MGHRA and CDR2 YSYEKL. This CDR3 has 21 residues. DNA of the CDR3: TGCGCCAGCAGCCAAGGCCATAGGGGACTAGCGGGAGTGGAGTCCAAAAACATTCAGTACTTC. Its translation: CASSQGHRGLAGVESKNIQYF.

This chain joins TRBV5-4 and TRBJ2-7; weak D call: TRBD2 (5 bases). V was pared by 4 bases and J by 3 bases, with 14 bases between. The CDR3 sequence is 14 residues long. Germline lookup yields CDR1 SGHNT and CDR2 YYREEE (reference sequence). CDR3 DNA sequence: TGTGCCAGCAGCACGAAAGGACTCCACTACGAGCAGTACTTC. This gives the protein CASSTKGLHYEQYF.

The chain couples TRBV5-4 to TRBJ2-7; 9 bases are a match to TRBD1. Germline CDR1 and CDR2: SGHNT and YYREEE (reference sequence). The CDR3 runs 14 residues. The V segment lost 0 bases and the J segment 5 bases; nucleotides outside the gene matches: 3. CDR3 sequence (DNA): TGTGCCAGCAGCTTGGGGGACAGGGTCGACGAGCAGTACTTC. It specifies CASSLGDRVDEQYF.

The count of this clone is one. The CDR3, as DNA: TGTGCCAGCAGAAAAGCGGGGGCCAACTACGAGCAGTACTTC. Protein: CASRKAGANYEQYF. This sequence joins TRBV7-8 and TRBJ2-7, with 8 bases that match TRBD2. The CDR3 is made up of 14 amino acids. After removal of 6 bases from V and 3 bases from J, the junction contained 7 bases not matched to a gene. Germline V lookup: CDR1 SGHVS, CDR2 FQNEAQ. The complete variable domain, with remaining parts taken from reference TRBV7-8 and TRBJ2-7, reads GAGVSQSPRYKVAKRGQDVALRCDPISGHVSLFWYQQALGQGPEFLTYFQNEAQLDKSGLPSDRFFAERPEGSVSTLKIQRTQQEDSAVYLCASRKAGANYEQYFGPGTRLTVT.

The chain uses TRBV9 and TRBJ1-2; D is undetermined. The CDR3 spans 14 residues. V lost 7 bases to trimming and J lost 0 bases, with 13 bases between them. Germline CDR1 reads SGDLS; CDR2 reads YYNGEE. The CDR3 bases are TGTGCCAGCTCCCGGGAGATACCTAACTATGGCTACACCTTC. It specifies CASSREIPNYGYTF.

The gene calls are TRBV24-1 and TRBJ2-2, with D perhaps TRBD1 (5 bases). The length of the CDR3 is 14 residues. Germline V gives CDR1 KGHDR, CDR2 SFDVKD. The V end lost 9 bases, the J end lost 0 bases, and 10 bases lay between the germline ends. CDR3 in DNA: TGTGCCACCCAAGGACATGCGAACACCGGGGAGCTGTTTTTT. The encoded protein is CATQGHANTGELFF.

For the CDR3, the DNA is TGTGCCAGCAGCCAAGAGGAAAGCGGGGGGCCACAGGAGCAGTTCTTC. Translation gives CASSQEESGGPQEQFF. The chain combines TRBV4-2 with TRBJ2-1, with 9 bases fitting TRBD2. The V gene's germline CDR1 is LGHNA and CDR2 YNFKEQ. The CDR3 is 16 amino acids. With 0 bases clipped from V and 10 bases from J, the junction kept 10 bases outside the gene matches.

The V gene is TRBV7-9, the J gene TRBJ2-2; TRBD2 matches at 7 bases. With V trimmed by 5 bases and J by 0 bases, 6 bases remained unmatched. CDR1 is SEHNR, CDR2 FQNEAQ, per germline (reference sequence). The CDR3 extends over 16 amino acids. The CDR3 DNA follows: TGTGCCAGCAGCACCCTCCGGGGGGCGAACACCGGGGAGCTGTTTTTT. Translation: CASSTLRGANTGELFF.

In its sample, this clone was seen a few times. The CDR3 sequence is CASSLTPTRHSPLHF. CDR3 nucleotides: TGTGCCAGCAGCTTAACCCCGACGCGGCATTCACCCCTCCACTTT. V usage is TRBV11-2 and J usage is TRBJ1-6; D is uncertain. The CDR3 covers 15 residues. Trimming took 2 bases from V and 8 from J, leaving 13 bases between them. In germline, CDR1 is SGHAT, CDR2 FQNNGV.

This clone has only a few counts. The rearrangement joins TRBV11-2 to TRBJ2-7, with TRBD1 identical over 7 bases. CDR3 length: 13 residues. Per germline, CDR1 SGHAT and CDR2 FQNNGV. Trimming cost V 5 bases and J 2 bases; bases outside gene matches: 3. CDR3 loop: CASSKDRTYEQYF. DNA of the CDR3: TGTGCCAGCAGCAAGGACAGGACCTACGAGCAGTACTTC.

The chain has TRBV7-9 and TRBJ1-1; a weak D match, TRBD1 (5 bases). The germline CDR1 and CDR2 sequences are SEHNR and FQNEAQ (reference sequence). This CDR3 has 13 residues. Trimming removed 4 bases from V and 7 bases from J, with 13 bases in between. The CDR3 DNA follows: TGTGCCAGCAGCTCGACAGCTCGCTATGAAGCTTTCTTT. The encoded protein is CASSSTARYEAFF.

The rearrangement joins TRBV28 to TRBJ2-7; 9 bases line up with TRBD1. This CDR3 has 14 amino acids. V shed 2 bases, J shed 4 bases, and the junction held 3 bases outside the gene matches. Germline-derived CDR1 and CDR2 are MDHEN and SYDVKM. The CDR3 DNA sequence: TGTGCCAGCAGTTTACCGGGACAGGGTTACGAGCAGTACTTC. Translated, it gives CASSLPGQGYEQYF. Full variable domain (remainder filled in from reference TRBV28 and TRBJ2-7): DVKVTQSSRYLVKRTGEKVFLECVQDMDHENMFWYRQDPGLGLRLIYFSYDVKMKEKGDIPEGYSVSREKKERFSLILESASTNQTSMYLCASSLPGQGYEQYFGPGTRLTVT.

The chain has TRBV5-5 and TRBJ2-7, with D possibly being TRBD1 (5 bases). The CDR3 sequence is 12 residues long. CDR1 and CDR2 (germline): SGHKS, YYEKEE (reference sequence). Trimming removed 4 bases from V and 2 bases from J, with 7 bases in between. CDR3 in DNA: TGTGCCAGCAGCCCGGACACCTACGAGCAGTACTTC. Protein sequence: CASSPDTYEQYF.

The rearrangement uses TRBV20-1 and TRBJ1-4; the D is unclear. CDR1 and CDR2 from the germline V gene are DFQATT and SNEGSKA (reference sequence). The CDR3 contains 15 residues. With 3 bases removed from V and 8 bases from J, the gap between germline ends came to 19 bases. CDR3 DNA: TGCAGTGCTAGTGGCAGACCCTCCAGAGGGGAAAAACTGTTTTTT. This translates into CSASGRPSRGEKLFF.

This chain connects TRBV6-5 to TRBJ1-2; the D is unclear. Trimming shortened V by 2 bases and J by 0 bases, and 4 bases separated the two germline ends. From germline, CDR1 is MNHEY and CDR2 SVGAGI. The CDR3 length is 13 residues. CDR3 nucleotides: TGTGCCAGCAGTTACAGCCCTAACTATGGCTACACCTTC. Translated, it gives CASSYSPNYGYTF.

This chain connects TRBV5-1 to TRBJ2-5; TRBD2 aligns across 9 bases. V shed 0 bases and J 7 bases; nucleotides not matched to a gene: 10. The CDR3 has 16 amino acids. Germline-derived CDR1 and CDR2 are SGHRS and YFSETQ. The CDR3: CASSLALAGNHRTQYF. The CDR3 DNA reads TGCGCCAGCAGCTTGGCCCTAGCGGGAAACCATCGGACCCAGTACTTC.